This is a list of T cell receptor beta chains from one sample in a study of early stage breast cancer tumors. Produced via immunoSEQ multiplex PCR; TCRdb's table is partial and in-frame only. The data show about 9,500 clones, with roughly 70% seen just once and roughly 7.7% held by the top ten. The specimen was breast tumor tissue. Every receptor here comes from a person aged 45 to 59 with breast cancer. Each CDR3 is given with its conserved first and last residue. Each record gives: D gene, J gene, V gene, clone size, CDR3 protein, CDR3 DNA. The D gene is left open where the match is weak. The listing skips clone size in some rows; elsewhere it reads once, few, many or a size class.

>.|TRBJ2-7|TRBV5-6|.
CASSFLMLGAPYEQYF
TGTGCCAGCAGCTTTTTAATGTTAGGGGCCCCCTACGAGCAGTACTTC
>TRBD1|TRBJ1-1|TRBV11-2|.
CASSLTGTGEVGNTEAFF
TGTGCCAGCAGCCTAACCGGGACAGGGGAAGTGGGGAACACTGAAGCTTTCTTT
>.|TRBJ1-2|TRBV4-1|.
CASSHPEAGKGYTF
TGCGCCAGCAGCCACCCGGAGGCAGGGAAGGGCTACACCTTC
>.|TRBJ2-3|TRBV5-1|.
CASSIIHAPGSHRADTQYF
TGCGCCAGCAGCATAATACACGCTCCCGGGTCTCACAGGGCAGATACGCAGTATTTT
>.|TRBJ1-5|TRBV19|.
CASSRWLGQPQHF
TGTGCCAGTAGTAGGTGGCTGGGTCAGCCCCAGCATTTT
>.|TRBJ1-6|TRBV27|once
CASSLGRRQGYNSPLHF
TGTGCCAGCAGTCTCGGACGCCGGCAAGGCTATAATTCACCCCTCCACTTT
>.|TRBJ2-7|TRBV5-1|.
CASSLDSSTYEQYF
TGCGCCAGCAGCTTGGACAGTTCCACCTACGAGCAGTACTTC
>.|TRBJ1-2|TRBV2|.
CASSGRIGYTF
TGTGCCAGCAGTGGGAGAATAGGCTACACCTTC
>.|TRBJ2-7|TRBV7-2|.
CASSLRDTAYEQYF
TGTGCCAGCAGCCTCCGGGACACAGCCTACGAGCAGTACTTC
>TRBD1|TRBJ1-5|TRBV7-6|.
CASSSGQGVTQPQHF
TGTGCCAGCAGCTCGGGACAGGGAGTGACGCAGCCCCAGCATTTT
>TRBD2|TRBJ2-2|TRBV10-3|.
CAIAGGREGELFF
TGTGCCATCGCGGGGGGGAGAGAAGGGGAGCTGTTTTTT
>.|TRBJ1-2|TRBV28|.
CASRYTGLQSSHIGYTF
TGTGCCAGCAGGTATACCGGGCTCCAGAGTTCGCACATTGGCTACACCTTC
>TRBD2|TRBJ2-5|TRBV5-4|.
CASRLGGGSHQETQYF
TGTGCCAGCCGGCTGGGAGGCGGGAGTCATCAAGAGACCCAGTACTTC
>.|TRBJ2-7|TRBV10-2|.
CASRSEQVFPYEQYF
TGCGCCAGCAGGTCGGAACAGGTATTTCCCTACGAGCAGTACTTC
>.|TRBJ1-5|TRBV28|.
CASSLQGGARNQPQHF
TGTGCCAGCAGTTTACAAGGGGGGGCCCGCAATCAGCCCCAGCATTTT
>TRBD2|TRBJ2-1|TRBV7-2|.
CASSLGLAPEQFF
TGTGCCAGCAGCTTAGGACTAGCTCCTGAGCAGTTCTTC
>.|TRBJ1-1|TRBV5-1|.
CASSLEGIMNTEAFF
TGCGCCAGCAGCTTGGAAGGGATCATGAACACTGAAGCTTTCTTT
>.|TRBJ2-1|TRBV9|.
CASSVGGRWYNEQFF
TGTGCCAGCAGCGTAGGAGGGAGGTGGTACAATGAGCAGTTCTTC
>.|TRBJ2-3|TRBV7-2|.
CASSLGGYRTDTQYF
TGTGCCAGCAGCTTAGGGGGTTATCGCACAGATACGCAGTATTTT
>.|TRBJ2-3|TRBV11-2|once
CASSSDRQDTQYF
TGTGCCAGCAGCTCAGACAGGCAAGATACGCAGTATTTT
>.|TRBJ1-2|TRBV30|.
CAWSKTGHYGYTF
TGTGCCTGGAGTAAAACAGGGCACTATGGCTACACCTTC
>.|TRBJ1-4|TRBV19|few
CASSTPQAEKLFF
TGTGCCAGTAGTACCCCCCAGGCCGAAAAACTGTTTTTT
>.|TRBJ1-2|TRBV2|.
CASSVGPLDDYGYTF
TGTGCCAGCAGTGTAGGTCCGCTCGATGACTATGGCTACACCTTC
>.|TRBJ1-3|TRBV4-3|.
CASSPTAAPSGNTIYF
TGCGCCAGCAGCCCAACGGCGGCACCATCTGGAAACACCATATATTTT
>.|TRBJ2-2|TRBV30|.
CAWSPTGANTGELFF
TGTGCCTGGAGTCCAACAGGAGCGAACACCGGGGAGCTGTTTTTT
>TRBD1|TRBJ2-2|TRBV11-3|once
CASSTLGQGAGELFF
TGTGCCAGCAGCACCCTCGGACAGGGGGCCGGGGAGCTGTTTTTT
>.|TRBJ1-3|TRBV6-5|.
CASSQTASSGNTIYF
TGTGCCAGCAGCCAGACAGCGAGCTCTGGAAACACCATATATTTT
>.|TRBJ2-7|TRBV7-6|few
CASSLGVGYEQYF
TGTGCCAGCAGCTTGGGGGTGGGGTACGAGCAGTACTTC
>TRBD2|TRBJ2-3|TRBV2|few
CASKPGLARSTDTQYF
TGTGCCAGCAAACCCGGACTAGCCAGAAGCACAGATACGCAGTATTTT
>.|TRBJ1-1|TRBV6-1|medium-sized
CASSRLVEAFF
TGTGCCAGCAGCCGATTGGTAGAAGCTTTCTTT
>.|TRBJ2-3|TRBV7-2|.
CASSAYSTDTQYF
TGTGCCAGCAGCGCCTATAGCACAGATACGCAGTATTTT